The rows below give T cell receptor beta chains drawn from one sample of a study of T cells in Graves' hyperthyroidism and ophthalmopathy. One entry per CDR3 protein results from TCRdb running MiXCR on the multiplex PCR reads. The sample holds more than 650,000 distinct CDR3 sequences, around 15% seen once. The sequencing sample was made of blood. The origin of the receptors is a woman in her late teens or twenties with Graves' hyperthyroidism. Both conserved end residues are part of each CDR3. The order of the fields is D gene, clone size, V gene, J gene, CDR3 DNA, CDR3 protein. D genes are given only for firm matches. The size of a clone is reported for some rows only, either as once, few or many, or as a class for expanded clones.

>TRBD2|.|TRBV29-1|TRBJ2-7
TGCAGCGTCCGCGGGGGGCGTTCCGGCGAGCAGTACTTC
CSVRGGRSGEQYF
>TRBD2|many|TRBV28|TRBJ2-1
TGTGCCACCTGGACTAGCGGGTATCCATCCTACAATGAGCAGTTCTTC
CATWTSGYPSYNEQFF
>.|many|TRBV20-1|TRBJ2-7
TGCAGTGCTACCGGGGACTTCGCCTACGAGCAGTACTTC
CSATGDFAYEQYF
>TRBD1|many|TRBV20-1|TRBJ2-7
TGCAGTGCTAGGGGACAGGGTCGGACGTACGAGCAGTACTTC
CSARGQGRTYEQYF
>.|many|TRBV2|TRBJ1-1
TGTGCCAGCAGTGAAGCGCGGGGACCTGAAGCTTTCTTT
CASSEARGPEAFF
>.|many|TRBV7-9|TRBJ1-2
TGTGCCAGCAGCTTAGCGGCTTTATCAACGGTCTATGGCTACACCTTC
CASSLAALSTVYGYTF
>.|.|TRBV30|TRBJ1-1
TGTGCCTGGAGTGACGGCAGGGTGTACACTGAAGCTTTCTTT
CAWSDGRVYTEAFF
>TRBD1|many|TRBV18|TRBJ1-3
TGTGCCAGCTCACTCCAGACAGGGGGCACTGGAAACACCATATATTTT
CASSLQTGGTGNTIYF
>.|few|TRBV6-2/TRBV6-3|TRBJ2-2
TGTGCCAGCAAGGAGGCGGCGGCCCGAACCGGGGAGCTGTTTTTT
CASKEAAARTGELFF
>.|many|TRBV28|TRBJ2-7
TGTGCCAGCAGTTGGGCACAGGGTTACGAGCAGTACTTC
CASSWAQGYEQYF
>TRBD1|.|TRBV2|TRBJ1-1
TGTGCCACCCAGGGGGGCGGAGGGAACACTGAAGCTTTCTTT
CATQGGGGNTEAFF
>TRBD2|.|TRBV9|TRBJ2-2
TGTGCCAGCAGCGTTGCCTTGGCTAGCGGCAACACCGGGGAGCTGTTTTTT
CASSVALASGNTGELFF
>TRBD2|few|TRBV20-1|TRBJ2-3
TGCAGTGCCATTGCCCCCGGGACTAGCACAAACACAGATACGCAGTATTTT
CSAIAPGTSTNTDTQYF
>.|.|TRBV29-1|TRBJ1-4
TGCAGCGTTGCGGAGTATGAAAAACTGTTTTTT
CSVAEYEKLFF
>TRBD2|few|TRBV9|TRBJ2-1
TGTGCCAGCAGCCAACCGGGGACTAGCGGGTCGAATGAGCAGTTCTTC
CASSQPGTSGSNEQFF
>.|.|TRBV20-1|TRBJ1-1
TGCAGTGCTAGTCGTAACGGAGACACTGAAGCTTTCTTT
CSASRNGDTEAFF
>.|many|TRBV20-1|TRBJ2-1
TGCAGTGCTCGGGGGACCGCTGGGATAACGGAGCAGTTCTTC
CSARGTAGITEQFF
>TRBD2|.|TRBV2|TRBJ2-4
TGTGCCAGCAGTTACTCGACGGTAGCGGGAGGGCCAAACATTCAGTACTTC
CASSYSTVAGGPNIQYF
>TRBD2|many|TRBV12-3/TRBV12-4|TRBJ2-1
TGTGCCAGCAGCTTCAGCGGGACCCCCTACAATGAGCAGTTCTTC
CASSFSGTPYNEQFF
>.|many|TRBV5-1|TRBJ2-1
TGCGCCAGCAGCTGGCAGCCGACAGGCCTTGGTGGCAATGAGCAGTTCTTC
CASSWQPTGLGGNEQFF
>TRBD1|.|TRBV30|TRBJ1-1
TGTGCCTGGAGTGTACGACTAGGGGACAGGGGTGCCCTGAACACTGAAGCTTTCTTT
CAWSVRLGDRGALNTEAFF
>TRBD1|few|TRBV18|TRBJ2-5
TGTGCCAGCAGCCCGACAGGGGGGCAAGAGACCCAGTACTTC
CASSPTGGQETQYF
>.|many|TRBV2|TRBJ1-3
TGTGCCAGCAGGCTACAGGAGGGAAACACCATATATTTT
CASRLQEGNTIYF
>.|.|TRBV20-1|TRBJ2-1
TGCAGTGCCCCGAACCCTAGGGTGGGCAATGAGCAGTTCTTC
CSAPNPRVGNEQFF
>TRBD2|.|TRBV12-3/TRBV12-4|TRBJ2-1
TGTGCCAGTCTAAAAAGCCAGCGGGGTAACAATGAGCAGTTCTTC
CASLKSQRGNNEQFF
>.|few|TRBV3-1|TRBJ1-2
TGTGCCAGCAGCCAGAGTACTGGCTACACCTTC
CASSQSTGYTF
>TRBD2|.|TRBV10-3|TRBJ2-1
TGTGCCATCAGGAAAACTAGCGGGCTGAACTCCGGGCAGTTCTTC
CAIRKTSGLNSGQFF
>.|.|TRBV18|TRBJ2-4
TGTGCCAGCTCACCACGGGGGGCCAAAAACATTCAGTACTTC
CASSPRGAKNIQYF
>.|few|TRBV29-1|TRBJ2-5
TGCAGCGTTGTCCACATCCAAGAGACCCAGTACTTC
CSVVHIQETQYF
>.|few|TRBV6-2/TRBV6-3|TRBJ2-1
TGTGCCAGCAGTTACTCGACTATTTATGAGCAGTTCTTC
CASSYSTIYEQFF
>.|.|TRBV24-1|TRBJ2-1
TGTGCCACCAGTGATTCCCGACTGGGGATGCACAATGAGCAGTTCTTC
CATSDSRLGMHNEQFF
>TRBD2|.|TRBV20-1|TRBJ2-5
TGCAGTGCTGGGACTAGCGGGATGGAGACCCAGTACTTC
CSAGTSGMETQYF
>.|many|TRBV18|TRBJ1-1
TGTGCCAGCTCACCACGTACTACTGAAGCTTTCTTT
CASSPRTTEAFF
>.|.|TRBV5-5|TRBJ1-1
TGTGCCAGCAGCTTGTTATTCGGGGGGTCCACTGAAGCTTTCTTT
CASSLLFGGSTEAFF
>TRBD1|many|TRBV30|TRBJ2-7
TGTGCCTGGAGTGTACTGACAGGGCCCTACGAGCAGTACTTC
CAWSVLTGPYEQYF
>.|few|TRBV13|TRBJ2-1
TGTGCCAGCAGTCGTGGCCGCCCCCTTGGGAATGAGCAGTTCTTC
CASSRGRPLGNEQFF
>.|many|TRBV27|TRBJ2-5
TGTGCCAGCAATTTGAAAGGCCCAGCAACAGCGACGGAGACCCAGTACTTC
CASNLKGPATATETQYF
>.|.|TRBV28|TRBJ1-1
TGTGCCAGCAGATACAGGAGGATGAACACTGAAGCTTTCTTT
CASRYRRMNTEAFF
>TRBD2|many|TRBV7-9|TRBJ2-5
TGTGCCAGCAGCTTAGCGGCGGGAGATGTTGAGACCCAGTACTTC
CASSLAAGDVETQYF
>.|.|TRBV6-2/TRBV6-3|TRBJ1-6
TGTGCCAGCAGTTACAGAGGAAACGGGAGCTCCTATAATTCACCCCTCCACTTT
CASSYRGNGSSYNSPLHF
>.|few|TRBV5-4|TRBJ2-4
TGTGCCAGCAGCTCGGGAGAGGGTAACATTCAGTACTTC
CASSSGEGNIQYF
>TRBD2|.|TRBV7-3|TRBJ2-2
TGTGCCAGCAGCCTGATGACTAGCGGTCCTGAGCCGGACACCGGGGAGCTGTTTTTT
CASSLMTSGPEPDTGELFF
>.|many|TRBV7-8|TRBJ2-2
TGTGCCAGCAGCTTTCTTAAGGGAACCGGGGAGCTGTTTTTT
CASSFLKGTGELFF
>TRBD1|.|TRBV29-1|TRBJ2-1
TGCAGCGTTGAGGGGACAGGAGTCTACAATGAGCAGTTCTTC
CSVEGTGVYNEQFF
>TRBD2|few|TRBV27|TRBJ2-1
TGTGCCAGCAGTTTCCTGCCAACTAGCGCTGATGAGCAGTTCTTC
CASSFLPTSADEQFF